This T cell receptor (beta chain) was captured by sequencing in a study of OX40 agonist ivuxolimab in advanced cancers. Only in-frame clones appear in the TCRdb table, and some are missing; sequencing was by immunoSEQ multiplex PCR. The table records roughly 97,000 clones, around nine tenths of them present only once. V lost 3 bases to trimming and J lost 0 bases, with 9 bases between them. Germline V gives CDR1 SNHLY, CDR2 FYNNEI. The CDR3 has 15 amino acids. Specimen: CD4+ or CD8+ T cells sorted from blood, collected in a trial of the OX40 agonist ivuxolimab. J is TRBJ1-5 and V is TRBV2; TRBD1 might be the D (5 bases). The receptor was isolated from an adult with an advanced solid tumor such as melanoma, head and neck, liver or kidney cancer. The CDR3 reads CASSDGGFSNQPQHF. The CDR3 bases are TGTGCCAGCAGTGACGGGGGGTTTAGCAATCAGCCCCAGCATTTT.